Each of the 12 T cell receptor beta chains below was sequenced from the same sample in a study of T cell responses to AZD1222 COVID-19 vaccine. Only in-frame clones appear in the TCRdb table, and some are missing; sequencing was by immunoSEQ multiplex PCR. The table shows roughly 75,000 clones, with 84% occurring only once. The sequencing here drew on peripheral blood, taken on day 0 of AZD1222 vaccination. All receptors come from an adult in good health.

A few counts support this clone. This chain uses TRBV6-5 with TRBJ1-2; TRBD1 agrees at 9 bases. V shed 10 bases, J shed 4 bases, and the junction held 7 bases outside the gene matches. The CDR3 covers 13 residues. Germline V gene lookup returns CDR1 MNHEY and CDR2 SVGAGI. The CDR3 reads CATETGGGYGYTF. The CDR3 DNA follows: TGTGCCACGGAGACAGGGGGTGGCTATGGCTACACCTTC.

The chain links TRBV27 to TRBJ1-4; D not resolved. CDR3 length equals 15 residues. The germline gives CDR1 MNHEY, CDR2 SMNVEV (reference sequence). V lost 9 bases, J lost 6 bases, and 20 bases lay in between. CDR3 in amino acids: CASTKLRGAHEKLFF. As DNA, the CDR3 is TGTGCCAGTACCAAGCTTCGGGGTGCCCATGAAAAACTGTTTTTT.

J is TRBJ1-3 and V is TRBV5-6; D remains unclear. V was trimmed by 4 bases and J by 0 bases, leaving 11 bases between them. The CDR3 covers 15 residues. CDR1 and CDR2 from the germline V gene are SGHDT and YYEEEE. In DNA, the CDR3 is TGTGCCAGCAGCCCGACCGAAAACTCTGGAAACACCATATATTTT. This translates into CASSPTENSGNTIYF.

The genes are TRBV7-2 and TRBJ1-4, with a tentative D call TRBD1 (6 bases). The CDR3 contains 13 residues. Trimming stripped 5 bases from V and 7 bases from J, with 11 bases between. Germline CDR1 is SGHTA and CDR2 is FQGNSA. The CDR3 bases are TGTGCCAGCAGCCCTAAGGGGGGTGAAAAACTGTTTTTT. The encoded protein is CASSPKGGEKLFF.

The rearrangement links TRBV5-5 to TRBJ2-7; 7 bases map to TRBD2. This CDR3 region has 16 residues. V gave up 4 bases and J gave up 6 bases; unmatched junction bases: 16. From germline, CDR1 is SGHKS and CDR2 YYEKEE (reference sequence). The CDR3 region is CASSQPYTGGSAEQYF. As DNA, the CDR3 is TGTGCCAGCAGCCAACCTTATACGGGGGGATCTGCCGAGCAGTACTTC.

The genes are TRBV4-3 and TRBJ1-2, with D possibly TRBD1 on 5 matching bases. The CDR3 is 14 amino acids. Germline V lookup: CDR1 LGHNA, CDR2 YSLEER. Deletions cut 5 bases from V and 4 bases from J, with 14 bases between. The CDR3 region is CASSSQERGYGYTF. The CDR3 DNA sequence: TGCGCCAGCAGCTCACAGGAACGGGGCTATGGCTACACCTTC.

CDR3 in amino acids: CASSEGQLTGELFF. In DNA, the CDR3 is TGCGCCAGCAGTGAAGGACAGTTGACCGGGGAGCTGTTTTTT. The chain is built from TRBV10-1 and TRBJ2-2; TRBD1 is a possible D gene (6 bases). In germline, CDR1 is WNHNN, CDR2 SYGVQD (reference sequence). The CDR3 is 14 amino acids. V was cut by 3 bases and J by 5 bases, with 10 bases left in between.

CDR3 nucleotide sequence: TGTGCCAGCAGTTACCAGGGCGGCCGCTATGGCTACACCTTC. As protein: CASSYQGGRYGYTF. V and J are TRBV6-5 and TRBJ1-2; tentative D call: TRBD1 (5 bases). There are 14 residues in the CDR3. CDR1 and CDR2 from the germline V gene are MNHEY and SVGAGI. V lost 2 bases and J 4 bases, leaving 11 bases between the germline ends.

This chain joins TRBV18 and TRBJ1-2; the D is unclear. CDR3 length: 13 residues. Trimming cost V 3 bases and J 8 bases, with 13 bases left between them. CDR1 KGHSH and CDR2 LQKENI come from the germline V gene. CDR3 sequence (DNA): TGTGCCAGCTCACCGGACCGACAACTCGGCTACACCTTC. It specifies CASSPDRQLGYTF.

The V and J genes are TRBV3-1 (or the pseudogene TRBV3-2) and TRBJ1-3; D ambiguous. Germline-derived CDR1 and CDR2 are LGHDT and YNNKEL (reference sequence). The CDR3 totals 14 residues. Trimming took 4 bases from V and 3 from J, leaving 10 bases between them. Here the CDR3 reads CASSLLRGGNTIYF. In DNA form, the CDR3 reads TGTGCCAGCAGCCTCCTTCGGGGTGGAAACACCATATATTTT.

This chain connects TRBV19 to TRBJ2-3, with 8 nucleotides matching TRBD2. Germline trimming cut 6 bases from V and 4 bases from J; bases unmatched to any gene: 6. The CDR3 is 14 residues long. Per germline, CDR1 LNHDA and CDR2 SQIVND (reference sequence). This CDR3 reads CASRLADLADTQYF. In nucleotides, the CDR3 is TGTGCCAGTAGACTAGCGGATCTCGCAGATACGCAGTATTTT.

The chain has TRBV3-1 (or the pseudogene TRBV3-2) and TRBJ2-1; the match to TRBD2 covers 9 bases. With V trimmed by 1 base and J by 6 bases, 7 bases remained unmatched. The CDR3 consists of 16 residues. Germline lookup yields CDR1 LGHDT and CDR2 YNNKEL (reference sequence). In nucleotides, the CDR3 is TGTGCCAGCAGCCAAGCAAGCGGGGGGTACTCCAATGAGCAGTTCTTC. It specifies CASSQASGGYSNEQFF.